The 3 T cell receptor beta chains reported below all come from one sample, sequenced in a study of blood T cell repertoires in COVID-19. TCRdb's copy holds only in-frame clones and misses some; the assay was immunoSEQ multiplex PCR. This sample has 75,000 to 100,000 clones, with around 87% found just once. Sequencing was performed on peripheral blood. The receptors derive from a human donor in a cohort sampled during active COVID-19.

The CDR3 nucleotides are TGTGCCAGCAGCGTAGACGGGGTAACCAAAAACATTCAGTACTTC. Translation: CASSVDGVTKNIQYF. The gene calls are TRBV9 and TRBJ2-4, with D possibly TRBD2 on 5 matching bases. This CDR3 spans 15 amino acids. From germline, CDR1 is SGDLS and CDR2 YYNGEE. With 0 bases removed from V and 2 bases from J, the gap between germline ends came to 9 bases.

CDR3 amino acids: CASSSHGLASYEQYF. Here the CDR3 DNA reads TGTGCCAGCAGCTCCCATGGGCTAGCCTCCTACGAGCAGTACTTC. The gene calls are TRBV7-2 and TRBJ2-7; the D gene is possibly TRBD2 (5 bases). Germline CDR1 and CDR2: SGHTA and FQGNSA. V lost 4 bases and J lost 0, with 13 bases in between. The CDR3 sequence is 15 residues long.

V is TRBV4-2 and J is TRBJ2-5, with 12 bases matching TRBD2. The CDR3 extends over 17 amino acids. The ends lost 0 bases at V and 4 bases at J; junction bases unmatched: 6. CDR1 LGHNA and CDR2 YNFKEQ come from the germline V gene. The CDR3 DNA reads as TGTGCCAGCAGCCAAGATGCTGGACTAGCGGGACGAGAGACCCAGTACTTC. It translates to CASSQDAGLAGRETQYF.